This entry concerns a single TCR beta chain. The source of the sample is a study of blood T cell repertoires in COVID-19. There are 15 residues in the CDR3. CDR1 is MGHRA, CDR2 YSYEKL, per germline. V dropped 3 bases and J dropped 1 base, with 12 bases sitting between them. Clones were read by immunoSEQ multiplex PCR, and TCRdb kept only the in-frame ones, dropping some. The top ten clones hold about 20% of a sample with approximately 85,000 clones, just over 85% of them seen once. The receptor was derived from a woman aged 80 or older in a cohort sampled during active or convalescent COVID-19. This sequence joins TRBV4-1 and TRBJ1-1; the D gene is possibly TRBD1 (6 bases). Input material: peripheral blood. CDR3 nucleotides: TGCGCCAGCAGCCATACAGGGATTTCGAACACTGAAGCTTTCTTT. Its translation: CASSHTGISNTEAFF.